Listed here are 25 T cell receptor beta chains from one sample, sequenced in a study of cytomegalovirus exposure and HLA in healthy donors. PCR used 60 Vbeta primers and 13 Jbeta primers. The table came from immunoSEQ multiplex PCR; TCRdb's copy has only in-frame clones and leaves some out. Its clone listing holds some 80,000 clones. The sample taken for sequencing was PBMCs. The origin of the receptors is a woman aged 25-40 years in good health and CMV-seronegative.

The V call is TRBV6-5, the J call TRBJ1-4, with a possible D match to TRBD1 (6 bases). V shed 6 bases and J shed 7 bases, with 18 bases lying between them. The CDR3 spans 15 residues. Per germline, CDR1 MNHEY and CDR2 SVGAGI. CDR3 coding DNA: TGTGCCAGCAGACCCCGGACAGTAAATAGTGAAAAACTGTTTTTT. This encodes CASRPRTVNSEKLFF.

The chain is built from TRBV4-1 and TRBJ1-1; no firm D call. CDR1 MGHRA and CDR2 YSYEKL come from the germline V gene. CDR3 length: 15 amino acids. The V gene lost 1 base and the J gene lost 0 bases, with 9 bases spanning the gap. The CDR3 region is CASSQVVQLNTEAFF. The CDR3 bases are TGCGCCAGCAGCCAAGTCGTACAGTTGAACACTGAAGCTTTCTTT.

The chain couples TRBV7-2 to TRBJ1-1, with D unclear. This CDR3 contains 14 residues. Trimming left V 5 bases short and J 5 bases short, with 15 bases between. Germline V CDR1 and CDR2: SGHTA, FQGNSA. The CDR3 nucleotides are TGTGCCAGCAGCCTACTACTTGGTCAAACTGAAGCTTTCTTT. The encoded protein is CASSLLLGQTEAFF.

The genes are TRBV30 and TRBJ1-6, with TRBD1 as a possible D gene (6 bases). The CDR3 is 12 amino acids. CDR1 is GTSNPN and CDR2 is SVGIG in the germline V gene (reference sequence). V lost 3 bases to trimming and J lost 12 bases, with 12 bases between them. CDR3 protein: CAWRQEGGPLHF. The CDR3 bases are TGTGCCTGGAGGCAGGAAGGGGGACCCCTCCACTTT. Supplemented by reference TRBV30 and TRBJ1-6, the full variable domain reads SQTIHQWPATLVQPVGSPLSLECTVEGTSNPNLYWYRQAAGRGLQLLFYSVGIGQISSEVPQNLSASRPQDRQFILSSKKLLLSDSGFYLCAWRQEGGPLHFGNGTRLTVT.

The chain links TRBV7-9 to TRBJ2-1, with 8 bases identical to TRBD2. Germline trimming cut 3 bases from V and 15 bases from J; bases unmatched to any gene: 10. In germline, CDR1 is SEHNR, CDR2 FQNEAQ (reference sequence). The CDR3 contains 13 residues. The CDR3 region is CASSFTPGLDLFF. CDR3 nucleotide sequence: TGTGCCAGCAGCTTTACGCCGGGACTAGACTTGTTCTTC.

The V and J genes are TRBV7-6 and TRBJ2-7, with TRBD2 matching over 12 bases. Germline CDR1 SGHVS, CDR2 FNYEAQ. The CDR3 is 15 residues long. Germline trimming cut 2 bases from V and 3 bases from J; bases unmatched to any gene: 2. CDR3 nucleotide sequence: TGTGCCAGCAGCTTAACTAGCGGGGGGCACTACGAGCAGTACTTC. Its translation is CASSLTSGGHYEQYF.

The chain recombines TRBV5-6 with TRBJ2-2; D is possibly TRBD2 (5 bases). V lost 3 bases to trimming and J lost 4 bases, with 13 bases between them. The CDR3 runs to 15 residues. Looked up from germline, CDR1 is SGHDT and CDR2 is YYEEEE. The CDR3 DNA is TGTGCCAGCAGCTCTAAGACTACGCCCACCGGGGAGCTGTTTTTT. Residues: CASSSKTTPTGELFF.

The DNA for the CDR3 is TGTGCCAGCAGTTACGGCGGAGGGGGGGCAGATACGCAGTATTTT. This encodes CASSYGGGGADTQYF. The chain combines TRBV6-5 with TRBJ2-3; possibly TRBD2 for D (7 bases). V dropped 2 bases and J dropped 4 bases, with 13 bases sitting between them. Germline V gene data show CDR1 as MNHEY and CDR2 as SVGAGI. The CDR3 length is 15 residues.

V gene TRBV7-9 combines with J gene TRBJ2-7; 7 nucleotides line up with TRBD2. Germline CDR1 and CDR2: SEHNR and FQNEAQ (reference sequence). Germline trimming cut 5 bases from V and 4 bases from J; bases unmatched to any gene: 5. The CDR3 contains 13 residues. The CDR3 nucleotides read TGTGCCAGCAGCCCTGGGGAGGGGTACGAGCAGTACTTC. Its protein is CASSPGEGYEQYF.

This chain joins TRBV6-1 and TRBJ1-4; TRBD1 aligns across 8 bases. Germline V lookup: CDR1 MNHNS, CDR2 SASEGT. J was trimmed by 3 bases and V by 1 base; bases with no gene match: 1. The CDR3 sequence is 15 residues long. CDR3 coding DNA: TGTGCCAGCAGTGAAGTGACAGGGGCTAATGAAAAACTGTTTTTT. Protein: CASSEVTGANEKLFF.

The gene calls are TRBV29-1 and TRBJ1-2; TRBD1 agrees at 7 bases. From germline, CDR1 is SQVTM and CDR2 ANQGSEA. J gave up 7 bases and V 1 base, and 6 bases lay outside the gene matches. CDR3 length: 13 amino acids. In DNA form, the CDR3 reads TGCAGCGTTGAAGCTAAGGGGGCGGGTGGCTACACCTTC. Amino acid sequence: CSVEAKGAGGYTF.

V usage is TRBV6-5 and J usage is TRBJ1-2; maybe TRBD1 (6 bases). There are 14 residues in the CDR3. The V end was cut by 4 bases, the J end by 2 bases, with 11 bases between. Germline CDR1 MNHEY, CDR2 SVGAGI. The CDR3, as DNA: TGTGCCAGCAGTTCGACAGGCTTCAACTATGGCTACACCTTC. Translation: CASSSTGFNYGYTF.

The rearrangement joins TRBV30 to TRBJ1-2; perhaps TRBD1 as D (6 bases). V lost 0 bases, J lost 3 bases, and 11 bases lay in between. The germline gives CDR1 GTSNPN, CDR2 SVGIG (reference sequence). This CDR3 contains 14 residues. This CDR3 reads CAWSVAGAHYGYTF. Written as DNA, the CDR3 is TGTGCCTGGAGTGTAGCAGGGGCGCACTATGGCTACACCTTC.

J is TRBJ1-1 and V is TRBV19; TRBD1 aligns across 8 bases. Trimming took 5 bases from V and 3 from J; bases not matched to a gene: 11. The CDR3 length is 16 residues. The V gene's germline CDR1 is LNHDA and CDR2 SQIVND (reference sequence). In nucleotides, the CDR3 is TGTGCCAGTAGTCTCCGACAGGGGCGGAGGGACACTGAAGCTTTCTTT. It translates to CASSLRQGRRDTEAFF.

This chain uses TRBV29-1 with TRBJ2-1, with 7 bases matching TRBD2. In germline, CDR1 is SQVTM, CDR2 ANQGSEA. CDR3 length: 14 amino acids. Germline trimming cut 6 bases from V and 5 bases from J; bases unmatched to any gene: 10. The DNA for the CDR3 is TGCAGCGTGAGGAGGGCGGGAGAAGACAATGAGCAGTTCTTC. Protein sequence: CSVRRAGEDNEQFF.

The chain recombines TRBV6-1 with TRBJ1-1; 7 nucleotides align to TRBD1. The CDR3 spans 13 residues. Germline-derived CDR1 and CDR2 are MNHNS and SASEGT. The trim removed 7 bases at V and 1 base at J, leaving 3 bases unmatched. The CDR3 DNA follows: TGTGCCAGCATCCGGACAGGGAACACTGAAGCTTTCTTT. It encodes CASIRTGNTEAFF.

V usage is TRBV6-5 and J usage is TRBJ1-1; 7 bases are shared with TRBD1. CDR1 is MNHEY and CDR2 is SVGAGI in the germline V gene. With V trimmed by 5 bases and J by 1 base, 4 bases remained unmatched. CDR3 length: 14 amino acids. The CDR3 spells CASSNRQGNTEAFF. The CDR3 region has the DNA TGTGCCAGCAGTAATAGACAGGGGAACACTGAAGCTTTCTTT.

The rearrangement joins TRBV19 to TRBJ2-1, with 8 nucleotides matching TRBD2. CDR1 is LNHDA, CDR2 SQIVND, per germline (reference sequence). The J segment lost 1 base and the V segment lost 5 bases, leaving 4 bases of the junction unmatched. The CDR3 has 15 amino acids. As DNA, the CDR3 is TGTGCCAGTAGTCGGGCGGGGGGTTCCTACAATGAGCAGTTCTTC. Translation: CASSRAGGSYNEQFF.

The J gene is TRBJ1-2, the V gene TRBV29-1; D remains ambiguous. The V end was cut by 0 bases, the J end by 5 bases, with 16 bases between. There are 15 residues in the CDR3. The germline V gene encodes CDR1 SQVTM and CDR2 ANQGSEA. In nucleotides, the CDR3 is TGCAGCGTTGAAGATCCTCACTGGCAGGATTATGGCTACACCTTC. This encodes CSVEDPHWQDYGYTF.

The CDR3 region is CASSLVAGARSAGYTF. In DNA, the CDR3 is TGTGCCAGCAGCTTAGTGGCAGGGGCTCGGTCGGCTGGCTACACCTTC. The V call is TRBV7-9, the J call TRBJ1-2; D possibly corresponds to TRBD1 (6 bases). V was pared by 1 base and J by 7 bases, with 19 bases between. The CDR3 is made up of 16 amino acids. Per the germline V gene, CDR1 is SEHNR and CDR2 is FQNEAQ (reference sequence).

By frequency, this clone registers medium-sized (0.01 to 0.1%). CDR3 in amino acids: CASSYMLAGGHNEQFF. The CDR3 DNA follows: TGTGCCAGCAGTTACATGCTAGCGGGGGGCCACAATGAGCAGTTCTTC. The genes are TRBV6-6 and TRBJ2-1; 11 bases match TRBD2. This CDR3 is 16 amino acids long. The junction had 5 bases not matched to a gene; V was cut back by 2 bases and J by 5 bases. Germline V gene data show CDR1 as MNHNY and CDR2 as SVGAGI (reference sequence).

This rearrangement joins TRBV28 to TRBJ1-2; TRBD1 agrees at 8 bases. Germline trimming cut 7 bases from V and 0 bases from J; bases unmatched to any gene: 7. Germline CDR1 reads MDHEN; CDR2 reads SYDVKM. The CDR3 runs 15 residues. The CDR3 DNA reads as TGTGCCAGCACTCCCTGGGACAGGACTAACTATGGCTACACCTTC. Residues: CASTPWDRTNYGYTF.

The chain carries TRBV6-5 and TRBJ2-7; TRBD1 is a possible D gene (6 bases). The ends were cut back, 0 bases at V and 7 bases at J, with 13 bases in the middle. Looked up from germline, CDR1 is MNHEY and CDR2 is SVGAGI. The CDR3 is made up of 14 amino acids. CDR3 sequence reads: CASSYSGTLDEQYF. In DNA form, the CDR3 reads TGTGCCAGCAGTTACTCCGGGACATTGGATGAGCAGTACTTC.

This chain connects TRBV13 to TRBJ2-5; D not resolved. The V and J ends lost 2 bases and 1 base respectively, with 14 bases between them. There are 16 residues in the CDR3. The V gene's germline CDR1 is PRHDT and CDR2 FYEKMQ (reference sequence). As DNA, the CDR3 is TGTGCCAGCAGCTTATCAGGCATGAGCTCCCAAGAGACCCAGTACTTC. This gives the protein CASSLSGMSSQETQYF.

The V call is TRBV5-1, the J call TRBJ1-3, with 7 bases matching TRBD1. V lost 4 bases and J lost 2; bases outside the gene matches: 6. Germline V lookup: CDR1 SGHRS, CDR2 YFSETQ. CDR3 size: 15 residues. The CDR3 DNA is TGCGCCAGCAGCGGAACGGACAGGCCTGGAAACACCATATATTTT. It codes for CASSGTDRPGNTIYF. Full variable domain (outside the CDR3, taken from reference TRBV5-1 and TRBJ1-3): KAGVTQTPRYLIKTRGQQVTLSCSPISGHRSVSWYQQTPGQGLQFLFEYFSETQRNKGNFPGRFSGRQFSNSRSEMNVSTLELGDSALYLCASSGTDRPGNTIYFGEGSWLTVV.